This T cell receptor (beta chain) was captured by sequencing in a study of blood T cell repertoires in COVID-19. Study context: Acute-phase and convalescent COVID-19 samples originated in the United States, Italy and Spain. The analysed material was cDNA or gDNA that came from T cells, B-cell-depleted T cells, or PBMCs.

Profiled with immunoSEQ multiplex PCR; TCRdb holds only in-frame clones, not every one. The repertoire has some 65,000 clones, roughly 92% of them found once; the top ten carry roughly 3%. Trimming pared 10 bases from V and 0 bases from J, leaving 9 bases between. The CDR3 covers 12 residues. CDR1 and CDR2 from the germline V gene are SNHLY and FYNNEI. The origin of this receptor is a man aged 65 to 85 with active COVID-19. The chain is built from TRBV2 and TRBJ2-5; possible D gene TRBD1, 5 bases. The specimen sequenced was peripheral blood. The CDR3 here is CAMRQNQETQYF. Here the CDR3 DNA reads TGTGCCATGAGACAGAACCAAGAGACCCAGTACTTC.